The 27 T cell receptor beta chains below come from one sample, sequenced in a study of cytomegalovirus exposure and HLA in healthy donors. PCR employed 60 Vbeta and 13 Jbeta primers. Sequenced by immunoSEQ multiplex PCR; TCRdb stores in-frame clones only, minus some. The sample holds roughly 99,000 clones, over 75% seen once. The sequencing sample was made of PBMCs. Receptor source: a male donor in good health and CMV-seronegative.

The CDR3 DNA is TGCAGCGTTCTAGCGGACCGGACCGGGGAGCTGTTTTTT. Residues: CSVLADRTGELFF. The chain is built from TRBV29-1 and TRBJ2-2, with 7 bases that match TRBD2. This CDR3 contains 13 residues. From germline, CDR1 is SQVTM and CDR2 ANQGSEA. The V and J ends lost 5 bases and 5 bases, in that order; junction bases with no gene match: 5.

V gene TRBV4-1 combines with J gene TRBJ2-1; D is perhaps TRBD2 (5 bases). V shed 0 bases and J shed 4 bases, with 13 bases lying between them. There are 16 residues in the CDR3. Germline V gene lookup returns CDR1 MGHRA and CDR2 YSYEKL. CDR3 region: CASSQDLGRVYNEQFF. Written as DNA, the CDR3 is TGCGCCAGCAGCCAAGATCTCGGGCGGGTATACAATGAGCAGTTCTTC.

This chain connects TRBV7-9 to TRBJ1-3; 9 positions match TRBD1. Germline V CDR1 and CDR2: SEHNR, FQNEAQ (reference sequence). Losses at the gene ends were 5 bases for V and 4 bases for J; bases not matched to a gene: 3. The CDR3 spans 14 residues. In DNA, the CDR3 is TGTGCCAGCAGCAGGACAGGGGACGGAAACACCATATATTTT. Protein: CASSRTGDGNTIYF.

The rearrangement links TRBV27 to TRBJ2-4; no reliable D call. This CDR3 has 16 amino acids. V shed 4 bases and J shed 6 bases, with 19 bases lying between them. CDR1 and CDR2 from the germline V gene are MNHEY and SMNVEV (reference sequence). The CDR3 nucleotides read TGTGCCAGCAGTTCCCTTCGGGTCAGCCGAGCAAACATTCAGTACTTC. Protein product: CASSSLRVSRANIQYF.

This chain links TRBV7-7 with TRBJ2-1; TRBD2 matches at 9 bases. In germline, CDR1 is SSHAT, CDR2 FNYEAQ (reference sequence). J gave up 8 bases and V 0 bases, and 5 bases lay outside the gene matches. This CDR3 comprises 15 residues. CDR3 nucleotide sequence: TGTGCCAGCAGCTTAGCGGCTAGCGGGAACTATGAGCAGTTCTTC. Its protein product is CASSLAASGNYEQFF.

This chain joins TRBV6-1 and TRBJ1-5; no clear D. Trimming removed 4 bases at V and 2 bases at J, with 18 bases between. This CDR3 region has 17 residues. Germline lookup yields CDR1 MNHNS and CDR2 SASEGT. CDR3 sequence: CASSARKSGGGNQPQHF. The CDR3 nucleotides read TGTGCCAGCAGTGCCCGGAAATCGGGAGGCGGCAATCAGCCCCAGCATTTT.

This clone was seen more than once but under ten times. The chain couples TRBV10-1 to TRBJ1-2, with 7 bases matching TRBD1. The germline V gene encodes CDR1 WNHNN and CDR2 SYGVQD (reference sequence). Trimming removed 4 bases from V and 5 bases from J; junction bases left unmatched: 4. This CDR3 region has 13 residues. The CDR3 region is CASSVRGSYGYTF. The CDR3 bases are TGCGCCAGCAGTGTCAGGGGGTCTTATGGCTACACCTTC.

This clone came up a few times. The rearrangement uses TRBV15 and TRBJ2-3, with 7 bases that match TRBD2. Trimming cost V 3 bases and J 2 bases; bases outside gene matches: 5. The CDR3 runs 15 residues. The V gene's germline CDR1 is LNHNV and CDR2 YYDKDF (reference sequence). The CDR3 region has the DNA TGTGCCACCAGCAGGAGCGGGGCCCCCACAGATACGCAGTATTTT. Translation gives CATSRSGAPTDTQYF.

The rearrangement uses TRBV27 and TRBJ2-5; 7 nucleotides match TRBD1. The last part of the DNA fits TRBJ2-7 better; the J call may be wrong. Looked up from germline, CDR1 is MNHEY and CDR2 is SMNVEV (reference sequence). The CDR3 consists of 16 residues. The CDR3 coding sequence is TGTGCCAGCAGTTTGGCCGCGACAGGGTCCTTTTACGAGCAGTACTTC. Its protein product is CASSLAATGSFYEQYF.

The CDR3, as DNA: TGTGCCAGCAGCGTACGGGATAGCAATCAGCCCCAGCATTTT. Translation: CASSVRDSNQPQHF. This sequence joins TRBV9 and TRBJ1-5, with D unresolved. CDR1 SGDLS and CDR2 YYNGEE come from the germline V gene. The CDR3 loop spans 14 amino acids. V lost 1 base and J 0 bases, leaving 5 bases between the germline ends.

In DNA form, the CDR3 reads TGTGCCAGCAGTGAAGGACAGGGCCACCGTAATGGCTACACCTTC. Translated: CASSEGQGHRNGYTF. The chain carries TRBV27 and TRBJ1-2; 8 bases agree with TRBD1. CDR1 MNHEY and CDR2 SMNVEV come from the germline V gene (reference sequence). This CDR3 is built from 15 residues. The trim removed 5 bases at V and 6 bases at J, leaving 11 bases unmatched.

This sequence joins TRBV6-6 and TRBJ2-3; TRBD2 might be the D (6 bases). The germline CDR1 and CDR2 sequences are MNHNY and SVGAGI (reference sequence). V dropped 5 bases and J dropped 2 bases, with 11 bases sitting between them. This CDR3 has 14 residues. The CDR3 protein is CASSMGLFTDTQYF. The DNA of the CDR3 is TGTGCCAGCAGTATGGGACTTTTCACAGATACGCAGTATTTT.

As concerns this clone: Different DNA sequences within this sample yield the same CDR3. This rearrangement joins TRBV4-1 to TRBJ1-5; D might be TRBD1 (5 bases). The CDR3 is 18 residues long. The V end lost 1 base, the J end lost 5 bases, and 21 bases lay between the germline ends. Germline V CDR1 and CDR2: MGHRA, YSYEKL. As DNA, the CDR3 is TGCGCCAGCAGCCAAGTGTTGGGGCAGGGCAAGCCACATCAGCCCCAGCATTTT. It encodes CASSQVLGQGKPHQPQHF.

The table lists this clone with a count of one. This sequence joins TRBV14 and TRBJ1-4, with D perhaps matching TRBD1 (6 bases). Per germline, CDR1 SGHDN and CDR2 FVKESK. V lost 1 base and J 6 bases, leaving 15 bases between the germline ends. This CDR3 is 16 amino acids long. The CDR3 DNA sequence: TGTGCCAGCAGCCAAGTAGGGGGTGGAGAATATGAAAAACTGTTTTTT. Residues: CASSQVGGGEYEKLFF.

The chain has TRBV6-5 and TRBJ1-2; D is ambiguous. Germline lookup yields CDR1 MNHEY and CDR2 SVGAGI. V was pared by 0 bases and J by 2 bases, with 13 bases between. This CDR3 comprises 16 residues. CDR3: CASSYSKFGGNYGYTF. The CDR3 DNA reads TGTGCCAGCAGTTACTCGAAGTTTGGCGGGAACTATGGCTACACCTTC.

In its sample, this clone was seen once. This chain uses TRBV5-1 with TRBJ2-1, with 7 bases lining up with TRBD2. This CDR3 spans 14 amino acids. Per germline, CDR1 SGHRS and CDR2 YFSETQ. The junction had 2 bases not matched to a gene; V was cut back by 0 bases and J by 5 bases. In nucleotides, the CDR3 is TGCGCCAGCAGCTTGGGGCTAGCGGACAATGAGCAGTTCTTC. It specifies CASSLGLADNEQFF.

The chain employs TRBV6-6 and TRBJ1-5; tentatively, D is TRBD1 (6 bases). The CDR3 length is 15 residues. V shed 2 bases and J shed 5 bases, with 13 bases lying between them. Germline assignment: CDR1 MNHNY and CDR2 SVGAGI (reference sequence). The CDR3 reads CASSYMGARHQPQHF. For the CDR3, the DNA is TGTGCCAGCAGTTACATGGGGGCGCGACATCAGCCCCAGCATTTT.

The CDR3 nucleotides are TGTGCCAGCAGTTACCGGGACAGCTACAATGAGCAGTTCTTC. It encodes CASSYRDSYNEQFF. The chain employs TRBV6-5 and TRBJ2-1, with 7 bases that match TRBD1. V shed 2 bases, J shed 3 bases, and the junction held 1 base outside the gene matches. This CDR3 comprises 14 residues. CDR1 and CDR2 from the germline V gene are MNHEY and SVGAGI.

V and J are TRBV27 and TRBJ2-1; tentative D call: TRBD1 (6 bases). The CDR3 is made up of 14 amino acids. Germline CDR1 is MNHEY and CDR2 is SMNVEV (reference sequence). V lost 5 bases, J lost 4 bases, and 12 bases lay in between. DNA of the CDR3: TGTGCCAGCAGTCCCTACACAGGGTACAATGAGCAGTTCTTC. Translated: CASSPYTGYNEQFF.

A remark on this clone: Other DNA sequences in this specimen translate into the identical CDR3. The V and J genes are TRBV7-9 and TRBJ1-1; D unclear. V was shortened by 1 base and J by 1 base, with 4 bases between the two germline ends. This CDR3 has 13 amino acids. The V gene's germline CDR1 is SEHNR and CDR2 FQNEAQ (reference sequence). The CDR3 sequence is CASSLGQNTEAFF. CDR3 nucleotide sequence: TGTGCCAGCAGCTTAGGTCAGAACACTGAAGCTTTCTTT.

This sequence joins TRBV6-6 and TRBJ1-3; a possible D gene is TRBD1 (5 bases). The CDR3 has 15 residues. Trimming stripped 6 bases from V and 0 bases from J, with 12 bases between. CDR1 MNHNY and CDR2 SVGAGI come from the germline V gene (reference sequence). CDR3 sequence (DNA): TGTGCCAGCAGGTTTCAGGGTTCCTCTGGAAACACCATATATTTT. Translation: CASRFQGSSGNTIYF.

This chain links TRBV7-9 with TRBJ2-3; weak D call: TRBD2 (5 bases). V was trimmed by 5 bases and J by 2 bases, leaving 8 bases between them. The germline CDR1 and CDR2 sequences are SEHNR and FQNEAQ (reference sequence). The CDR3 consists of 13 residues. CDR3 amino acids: CASSPDYTDTQYF. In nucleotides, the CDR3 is TGTGCCAGCAGCCCCGACTACACAGATACGCAGTATTTT.

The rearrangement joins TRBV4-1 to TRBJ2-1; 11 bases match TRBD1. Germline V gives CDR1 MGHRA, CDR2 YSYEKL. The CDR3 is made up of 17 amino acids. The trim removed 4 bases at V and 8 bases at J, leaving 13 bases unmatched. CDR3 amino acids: CASSLRTGGDMSDEQFF. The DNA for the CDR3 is TGCGCCAGCAGCCTTCGGACAGGGGGCGATATGAGCGATGAGCAGTTCTTC.

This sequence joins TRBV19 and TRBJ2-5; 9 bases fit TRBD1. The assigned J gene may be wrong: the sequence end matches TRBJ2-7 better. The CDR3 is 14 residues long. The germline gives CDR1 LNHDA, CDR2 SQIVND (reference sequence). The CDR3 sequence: CASSPGTGPYEQYF. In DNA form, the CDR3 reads TGTGCCAGTAGTCCAGGGACAGGGCCCTACGAGCAGTACTTC.

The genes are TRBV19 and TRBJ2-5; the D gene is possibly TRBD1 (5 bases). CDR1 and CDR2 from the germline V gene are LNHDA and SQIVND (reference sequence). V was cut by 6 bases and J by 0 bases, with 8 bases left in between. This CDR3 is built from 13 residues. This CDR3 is CASSRVYQETQYF. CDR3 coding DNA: TGTGCCAGTAGCAGGGTGTACCAAGAGACCCAGTACTTC. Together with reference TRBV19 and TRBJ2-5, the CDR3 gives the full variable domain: DGGITQSPKYLFRKEGQNVTLSCEQNLNHDAMYWYRQDPGQGLRLIYYSQIVNDFQKGDIAEGYSVSREKKESFPLTVTSAQKNPTAFYLCASSRVYQETQYFGPGTRLLVL.

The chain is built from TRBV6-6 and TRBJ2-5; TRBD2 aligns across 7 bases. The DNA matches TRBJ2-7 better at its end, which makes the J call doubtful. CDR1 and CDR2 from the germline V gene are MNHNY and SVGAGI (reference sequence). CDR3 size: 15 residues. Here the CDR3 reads CASSPQRDPTYEQYF. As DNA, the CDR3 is TGTGCCAGCAGTCCCCAGCGGGACCCTACCTACGAGCAGTACTTC.

The CDR3 region is CASSLTGEGNTIYF. CDR3 coding DNA: TGCGCCAGCAGCTTGACGGGGGAAGGAAACACCATATATTTT. This sequence joins TRBV5-1 and TRBJ1-3, with D possibly being TRBD1 (5 bases). The V gene lost 1 base and the J gene lost 4 bases, with 9 bases spanning the gap. This CDR3 is 14 amino acids long. Germline-derived CDR1 and CDR2 are SGHRS and YFSETQ.